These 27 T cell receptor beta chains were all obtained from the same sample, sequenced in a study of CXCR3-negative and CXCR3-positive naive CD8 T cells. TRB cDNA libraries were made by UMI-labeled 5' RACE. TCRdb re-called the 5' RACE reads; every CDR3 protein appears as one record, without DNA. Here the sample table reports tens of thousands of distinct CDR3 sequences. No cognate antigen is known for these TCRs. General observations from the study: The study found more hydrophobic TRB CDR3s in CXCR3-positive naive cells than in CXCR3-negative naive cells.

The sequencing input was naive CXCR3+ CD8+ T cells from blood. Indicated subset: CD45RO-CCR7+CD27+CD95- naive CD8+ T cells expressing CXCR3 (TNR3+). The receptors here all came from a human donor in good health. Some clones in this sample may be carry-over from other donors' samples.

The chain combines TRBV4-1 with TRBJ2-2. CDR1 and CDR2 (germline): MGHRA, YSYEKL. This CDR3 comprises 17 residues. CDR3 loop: CASSQDEARPNTGELFF.

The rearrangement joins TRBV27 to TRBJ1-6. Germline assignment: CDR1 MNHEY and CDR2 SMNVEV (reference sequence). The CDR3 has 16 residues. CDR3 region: CASRGRGNPYNSPLHF.

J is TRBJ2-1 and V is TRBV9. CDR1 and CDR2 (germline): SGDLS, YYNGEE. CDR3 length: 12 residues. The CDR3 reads CASSRVVNEQFF.

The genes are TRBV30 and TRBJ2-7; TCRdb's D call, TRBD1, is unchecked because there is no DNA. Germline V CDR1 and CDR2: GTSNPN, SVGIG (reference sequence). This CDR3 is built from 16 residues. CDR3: CAWRAGVGSGSYEQYF. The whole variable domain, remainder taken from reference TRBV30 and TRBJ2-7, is SQTIHQWPATLVQPVGSPLSLECTVEGTSNPNLYWYRQAAGRGLQLLFYSVGIGQISSEVPQNLSASRPQDRQFILSSKKLLLSDSGFYLCAWRAGVGSGSYEQYFGPGTRLTVT.

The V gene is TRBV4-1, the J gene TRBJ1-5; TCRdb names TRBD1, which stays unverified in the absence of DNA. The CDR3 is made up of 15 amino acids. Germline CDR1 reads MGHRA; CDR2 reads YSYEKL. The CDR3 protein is CASSHIQGSNQPQHF.

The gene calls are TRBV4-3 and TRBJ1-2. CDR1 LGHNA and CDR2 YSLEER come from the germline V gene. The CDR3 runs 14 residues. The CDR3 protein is CASSQEGLKGGYTF.

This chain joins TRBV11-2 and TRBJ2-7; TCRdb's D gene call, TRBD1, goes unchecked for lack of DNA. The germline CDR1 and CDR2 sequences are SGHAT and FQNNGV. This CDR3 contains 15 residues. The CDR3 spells CASSLHGISLGEQYF.

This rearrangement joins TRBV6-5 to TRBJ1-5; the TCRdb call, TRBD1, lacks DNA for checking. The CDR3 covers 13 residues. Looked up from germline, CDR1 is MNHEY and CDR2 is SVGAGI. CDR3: CASSWGSNQPQHF.

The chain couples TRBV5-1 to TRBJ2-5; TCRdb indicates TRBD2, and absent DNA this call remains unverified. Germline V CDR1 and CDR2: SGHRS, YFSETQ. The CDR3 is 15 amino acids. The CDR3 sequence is CASSRTPRERETQYF.

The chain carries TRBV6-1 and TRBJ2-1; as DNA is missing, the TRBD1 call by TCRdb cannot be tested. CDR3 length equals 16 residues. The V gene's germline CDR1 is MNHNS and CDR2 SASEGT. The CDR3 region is CAGSPLSGSSYNEQFF.

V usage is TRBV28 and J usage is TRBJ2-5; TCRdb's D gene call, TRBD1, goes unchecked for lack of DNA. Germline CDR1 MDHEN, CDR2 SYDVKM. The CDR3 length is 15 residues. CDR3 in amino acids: CASSQLGGSEETQYF.

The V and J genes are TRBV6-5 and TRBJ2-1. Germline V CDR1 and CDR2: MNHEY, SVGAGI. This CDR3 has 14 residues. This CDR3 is CASTWGSSYNEQFF.

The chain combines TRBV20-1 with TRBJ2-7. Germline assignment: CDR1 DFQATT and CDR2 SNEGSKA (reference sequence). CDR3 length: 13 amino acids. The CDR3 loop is CSATSEASYEQYF.

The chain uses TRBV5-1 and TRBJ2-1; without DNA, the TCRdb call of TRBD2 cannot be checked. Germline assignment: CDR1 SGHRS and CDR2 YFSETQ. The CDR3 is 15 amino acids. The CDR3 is CASSLGEGQDNEQFF. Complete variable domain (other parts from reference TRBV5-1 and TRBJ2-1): KAGVTQTPRYLIKTRGQQVTLSCSPISGHRSVSWYQQTPGQGLQFLFEYFSETQRNKGNFPGRFSGRQFSNSRSEMNVSTLELGDSALYLCASSLGEGQDNEQFFGPGTRLTVL.

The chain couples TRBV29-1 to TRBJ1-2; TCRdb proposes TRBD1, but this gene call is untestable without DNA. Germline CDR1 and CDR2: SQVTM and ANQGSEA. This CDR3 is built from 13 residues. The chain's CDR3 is CSVGPEGFYGYTF.

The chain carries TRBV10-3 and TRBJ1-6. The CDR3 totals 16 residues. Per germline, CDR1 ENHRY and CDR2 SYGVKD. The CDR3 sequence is CAIKGLGGDDNSPLHF.

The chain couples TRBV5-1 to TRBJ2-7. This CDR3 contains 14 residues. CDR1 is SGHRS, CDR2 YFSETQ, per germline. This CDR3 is CASSRDPSAYEQYF. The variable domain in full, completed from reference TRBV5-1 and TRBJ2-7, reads KAGVTQTPRYLIKTRGQQVTLSCSPISGHRSVSWYQQTPGQGLQFLFEYFSETQRNKGNFPGRFSGRQFSNSRSEMNVSTLELGDSALYLCASSRDPSAYEQYFGPGTRLTVT.

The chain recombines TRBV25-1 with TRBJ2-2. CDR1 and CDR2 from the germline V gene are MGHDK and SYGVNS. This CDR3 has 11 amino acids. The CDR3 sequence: CASSEAGELFF.

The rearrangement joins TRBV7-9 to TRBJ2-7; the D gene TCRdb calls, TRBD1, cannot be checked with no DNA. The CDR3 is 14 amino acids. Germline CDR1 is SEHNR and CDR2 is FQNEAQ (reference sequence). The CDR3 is CASSLGRGAYEQYF.

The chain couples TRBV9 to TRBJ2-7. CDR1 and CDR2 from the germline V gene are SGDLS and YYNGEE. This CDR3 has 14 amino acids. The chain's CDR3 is CASSVGHATYEQYF.

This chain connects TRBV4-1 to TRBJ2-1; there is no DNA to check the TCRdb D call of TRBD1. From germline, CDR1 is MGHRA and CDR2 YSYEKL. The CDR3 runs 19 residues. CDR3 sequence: CASSPTTGQAVSSNNEQFF.

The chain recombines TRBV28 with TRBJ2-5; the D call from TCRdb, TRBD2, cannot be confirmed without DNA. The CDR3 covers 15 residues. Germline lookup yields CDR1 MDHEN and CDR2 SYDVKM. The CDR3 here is CASSLPGTAEETQYF.

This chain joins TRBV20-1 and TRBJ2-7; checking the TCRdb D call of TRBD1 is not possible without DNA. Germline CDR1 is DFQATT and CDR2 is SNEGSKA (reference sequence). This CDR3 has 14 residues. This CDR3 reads CSAPPFDRGGEQYF.

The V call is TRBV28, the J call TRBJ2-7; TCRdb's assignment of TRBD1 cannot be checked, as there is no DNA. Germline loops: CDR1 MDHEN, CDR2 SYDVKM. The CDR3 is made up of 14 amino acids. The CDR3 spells CASSWGQDTYEQYF.

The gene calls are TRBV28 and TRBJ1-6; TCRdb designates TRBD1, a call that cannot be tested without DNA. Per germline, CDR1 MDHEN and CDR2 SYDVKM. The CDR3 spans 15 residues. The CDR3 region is CASSSNSRGDSPLHF.

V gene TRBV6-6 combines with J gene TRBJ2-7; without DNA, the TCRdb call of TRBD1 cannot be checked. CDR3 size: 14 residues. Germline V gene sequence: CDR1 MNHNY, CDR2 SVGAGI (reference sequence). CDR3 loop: CASSPQGEAYEQYF.

CDR3 sequence: CASTPPGWGLLEDGYTF. The rearrangement uses TRBV28 and TRBJ1-2; no DNA is available, so the TRBD1 call from TCRdb remains unchecked. Germline-derived CDR1 and CDR2 are MDHEN and SYDVKM. The CDR3 loop spans 17 amino acids.